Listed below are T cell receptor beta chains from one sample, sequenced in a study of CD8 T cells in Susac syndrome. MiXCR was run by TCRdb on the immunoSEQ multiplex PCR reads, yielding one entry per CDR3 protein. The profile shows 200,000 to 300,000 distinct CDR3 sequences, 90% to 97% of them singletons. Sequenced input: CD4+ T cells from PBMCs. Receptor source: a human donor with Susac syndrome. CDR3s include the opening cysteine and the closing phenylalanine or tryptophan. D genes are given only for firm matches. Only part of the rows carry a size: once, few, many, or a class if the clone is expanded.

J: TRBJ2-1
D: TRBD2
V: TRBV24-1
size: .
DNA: TGTGCCACCAGTTCGGCGGGAGGGCCTGGTGAGCAGTTCTTC
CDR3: CATSSAGGPGEQFF

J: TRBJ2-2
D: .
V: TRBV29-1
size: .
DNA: TGCAGCGTGGCTCCAGGGTACCCTAACACCGGGGAGCTGTTTTTT
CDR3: CSVAPGYPNTGELFF

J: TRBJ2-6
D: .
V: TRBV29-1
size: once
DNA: TGCAGCGTTGGGTCGGGGGTCGACTCCTCTGGGGCCAACGTCCTGACTTTC
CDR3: CSVGSGVDSSGANVLTF

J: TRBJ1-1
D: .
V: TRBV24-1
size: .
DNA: TGTGCCACCAGTGATTTGAAGGGGCCTCAAGCTTTCTTT
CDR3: CATSDLKGPQAFF

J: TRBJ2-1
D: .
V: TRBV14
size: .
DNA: TGTGCCAGCAGCCCCCTGGGGGCGAGCACGTACAATGAGCAGTTCTTC
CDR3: CASSPLGASTYNEQFF

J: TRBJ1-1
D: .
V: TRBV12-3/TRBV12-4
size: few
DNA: TGTGCCAGCAGTCTACGGGGGGGCACTGAAGCTTTCTTT
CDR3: CASSLRGGTEAFF

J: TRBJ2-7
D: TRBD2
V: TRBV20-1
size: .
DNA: TGCAGTGCTAGACTAGCGGGAGGGCGCCGCGAGCAGTACTTC
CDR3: CSARLAGGRREQYF

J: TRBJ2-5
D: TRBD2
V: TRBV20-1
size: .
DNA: TGCAGTCCTAGGGGTAGCGGGAGCCAAGAGACCCAGTACTTC
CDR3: CSPRGSGSQETQYF

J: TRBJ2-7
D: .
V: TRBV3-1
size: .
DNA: TGTGCCAGCAGCCAGGTTAATGGGGCCCAGCAGTACTTC
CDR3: CASSQVNGAQQYF

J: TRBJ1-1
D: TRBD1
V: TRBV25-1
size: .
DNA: TGTGCCAGCAGCACATGGCCCGGACAGGGAAAGGGAAACACTGAAGCTTTCTTT
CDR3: CASSTWPGQGKGNTEAFF

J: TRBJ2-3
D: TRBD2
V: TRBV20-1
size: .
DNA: TGCAGTGCTAGATACGCCGGACTAGCGGGGACATCCACAGATACGCAGTATTTT
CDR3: CSARYAGLAGTSTDTQYF

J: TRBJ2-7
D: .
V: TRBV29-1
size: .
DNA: TGCAGCGTTGTAATAGGGGCCTACGAGCAGTACTTC
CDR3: CSVVIGAYEQYF

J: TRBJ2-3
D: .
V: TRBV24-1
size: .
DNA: TGTGCCACCAGTCGCAGGGGTGGTGGAGATACGCAGTATTTT
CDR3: CATSRRGGGDTQYF

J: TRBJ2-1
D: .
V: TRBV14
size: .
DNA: TGTGCCAGCAGCCAAGGTCGGCCGGTCTTC
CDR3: CASSQGRPVF

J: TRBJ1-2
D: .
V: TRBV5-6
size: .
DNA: TGTGCCAGCACCTTTCAGCCCCCCGGGGGACGGGGCTACACCTTC
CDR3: CASTFQPPGGRGYTF

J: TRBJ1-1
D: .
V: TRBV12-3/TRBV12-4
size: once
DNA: TGTGCCAGCAGTTTAGTTAGCACTGAAGCTTTCTTT
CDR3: CASSLVSTEAFF

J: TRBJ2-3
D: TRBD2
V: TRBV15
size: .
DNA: TGTGCCACCAGCAGTGCCGGGACTAAAGATACGCAGTATTTT
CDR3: CATSSAGTKDTQYF

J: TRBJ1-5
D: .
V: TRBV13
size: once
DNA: TGTGCCAGCAGCTTATCGGTTGGGGGTCAGCCCCAGCATTTT
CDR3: CASSLSVGGQPQHF

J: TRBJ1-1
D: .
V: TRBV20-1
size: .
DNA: TGCAGTGCTAGAGAACCCGGAATCACTGAAGCTTTCTTT
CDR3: CSAREPGITEAFF

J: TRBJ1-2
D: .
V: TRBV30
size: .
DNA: TGTGCCTGGTCCCGGGACGGCGGGGACTATGGCTACACCTTC
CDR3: CAWSRDGGDYGYTF

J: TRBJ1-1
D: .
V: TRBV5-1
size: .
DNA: TGCGCCAGCAGCCCGAGCAGACTCCGCGCTGAAGCTTTCTTT
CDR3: CASSPSRLRAEAFF

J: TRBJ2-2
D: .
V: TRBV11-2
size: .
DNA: TGTGCCAGCAGCCCCCACCGTGAATCCGGGGAGCTGTTTTTT
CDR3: CASSPHRESGELFF

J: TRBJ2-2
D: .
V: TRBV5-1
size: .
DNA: TGCGCCAGCAATGGGGGAGGAGCCGGGGAGCTGTTTTTT
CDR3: CASNGGGAGELFF

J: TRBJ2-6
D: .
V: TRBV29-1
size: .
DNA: TGCAGCGTTGGTCGGGACTCTGGGGCCAACGTCCTGACTTTC
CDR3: CSVGRDSGANVLTF

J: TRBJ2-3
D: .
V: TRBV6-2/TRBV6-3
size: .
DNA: TGTGCCAGCACCTGGGGCACAGATACGCAGTATTTT
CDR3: CASTWGTDTQYF

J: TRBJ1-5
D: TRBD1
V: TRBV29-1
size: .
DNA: TGCAGCGTGACGGGGACAGTCGGGCAGCCCCAGCATTTT
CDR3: CSVTGTVGQPQHF

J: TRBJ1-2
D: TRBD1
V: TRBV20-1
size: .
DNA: TGCAGTGCTAGAGAACGACAGGGCGAGATCGATGGCTACACCTTC
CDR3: CSARERQGEIDGYTF

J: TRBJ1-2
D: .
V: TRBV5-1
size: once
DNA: TGCGCCAGCAGCTTGGTTCCCGCAGGGTTCGACTATGGCTACACCTTC
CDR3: CASSLVPAGFDYGYTF

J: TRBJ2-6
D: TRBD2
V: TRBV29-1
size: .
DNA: TGCAGCGTTGATAGGTTGGAGGCGGGAGGCTCTGACTTGACTTTC
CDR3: CSVDRLEAGGSDLTF

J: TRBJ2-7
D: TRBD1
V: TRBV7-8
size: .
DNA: TGTGCCAGCAGAAACAGGGGAAGCTACTACGAGCAGTACTTC
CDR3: CASRNRGSYYEQYF

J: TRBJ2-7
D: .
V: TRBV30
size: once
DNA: TGTGCCTGGAGCGCTCTTTCACCTAGCCAACCGCAGTACTTC
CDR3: CAWSALSPSQPQYF

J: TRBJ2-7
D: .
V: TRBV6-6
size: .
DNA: TGTGCCAGTTCCCTGCGGATCCCCGGAGAGCAGTACTTC
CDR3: CASSLRIPGEQYF

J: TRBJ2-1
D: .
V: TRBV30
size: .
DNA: TGTGCCTGGACCCGCGAATTATCTGGAGAGCAGTTCTTC
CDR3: CAWTRELSGEQFF

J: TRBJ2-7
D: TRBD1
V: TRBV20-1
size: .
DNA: TGCAGTGCTAGCGGGACAGGAAATCGACTCGAGCAGTACTTC
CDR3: CSASGTGNRLEQYF

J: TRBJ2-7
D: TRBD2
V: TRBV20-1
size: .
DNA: TGCAGTGCTAGAGACCTCTCGGTTAGCGGGTCCTACGAGCAGTACTTC
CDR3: CSARDLSVSGSYEQYF

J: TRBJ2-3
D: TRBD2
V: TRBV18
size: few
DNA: TGTGCCAGCTCACCCCGGGAGGGAACGCAGTATTTT
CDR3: CASSPREGTQYF

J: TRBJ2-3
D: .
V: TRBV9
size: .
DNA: TGTGCCAGCAGCTTACCGGGACCCTACACAGATACGCAGTATTTT
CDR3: CASSLPGPYTDTQYF

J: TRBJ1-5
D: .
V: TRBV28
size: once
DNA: TGTGCCAGCAGTTTAGCGGGAGGAGGTCAGCCCCAGCATTTT
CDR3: CASSLAGGGQPQHF

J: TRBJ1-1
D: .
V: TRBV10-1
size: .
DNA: TGCGCCAGCAGCGGACAGCGGAACACTGAAGCTTTCTTT
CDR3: CASSGQRNTEAFF

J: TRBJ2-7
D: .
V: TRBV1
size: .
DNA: TGCACCAGCAGCCAGGACCTAGCGGGAACCTACGAGCAGTACTTC
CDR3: CTSSQDLAGTYEQYF

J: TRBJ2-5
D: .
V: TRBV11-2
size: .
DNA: TGTGCCAGCAGCCCAGGGCCTGTATCAGAGACCCAGTACTTC
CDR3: CASSPGPVSETQYF

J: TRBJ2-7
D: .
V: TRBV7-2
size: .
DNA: TGTGCCAGCAGCTTTTTTCAGAGTGAGTCCTACGAGCAGTACTTC
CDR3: CASSFFQSESYEQYF

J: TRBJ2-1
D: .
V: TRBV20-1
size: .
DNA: TGCAGTGCCCCCCGGCCTGTGGGACGCTACAATGAGCAGTTCTTC
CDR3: CSAPRPVGRYNEQFF

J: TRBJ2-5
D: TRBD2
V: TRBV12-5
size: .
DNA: TGTGCTAGTGGTTTGGGGCAGACAGGACTAGCAGGGGCCGAGACCCAGTACTTC
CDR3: CASGLGQTGLAGAETQYF

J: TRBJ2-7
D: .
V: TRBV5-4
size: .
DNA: TGTGCCAGCAGCTCATATAGCGGCTCCTACGAGCAGTACTTC
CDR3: CASSSYSGSYEQYF

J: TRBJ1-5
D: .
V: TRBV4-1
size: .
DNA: TGCGCCAGCAGCCAAGGGCCCTCCTATAGCAATCAGCCCCAGCATTTT
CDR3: CASSQGPSYSNQPQHF

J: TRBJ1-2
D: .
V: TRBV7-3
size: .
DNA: TGTGCCAGCAGCAGTGGCGGGGGCTACACCTTC
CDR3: CASSSGGGYTF

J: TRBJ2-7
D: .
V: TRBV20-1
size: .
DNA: TGCAGTGCTGGGGGGCAGGGAATGGAGCAGTACTTC
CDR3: CSAGGQGMEQYF

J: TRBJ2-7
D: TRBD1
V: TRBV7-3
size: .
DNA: TGTGCCAGCAGCTTAAGCGGGACAGGTATCTACGAGCAGTACTTC
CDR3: CASSLSGTGIYEQYF

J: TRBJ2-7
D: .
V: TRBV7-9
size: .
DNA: TGTGCCAGCAGCTTTGGCAAATCTGTCGAGCAGTACTTC
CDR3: CASSFGKSVEQYF

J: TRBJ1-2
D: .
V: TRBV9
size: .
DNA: TGTGCCAGCAGCGTAGGACCGAGCAACTATGGCTACACCTTC
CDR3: CASSVGPSNYGYTF

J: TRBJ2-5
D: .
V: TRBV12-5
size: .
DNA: TGTGCTAGTGGTTTGTCCCTAGGGCTGAAGACCCAGTACTTC
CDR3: CASGLSLGLKTQYF